Below are 17 T cell receptor beta chains sequenced from a single sample in a study of T-cell memory formation after mild COVID-19. TCRdb reprocessed the 5' RACE reads via MiXCR and lists one record per CDR3 protein. The sample consists of approximately 390,000 distinct CDR3 sequences, approximately 15% of them appearing once. Material for sequencing was PBMCs or a T cell subset sorted from them (not recorded which). The receptors come from a man aged 18 to 29 who had mild COVID-19 (a few samples of this study predate the infection). Cell type and time point are not known.

This chain links TRBV7-9 with TRBJ2-2, with a tentative D call TRBD1 (6 bases). The CDR3 is 13 amino acids. V was cut by 4 bases and J by 6 bases, with 9 bases left in between. Germline V gene lookup returns CDR1 SEHNR and CDR2 FQNEAQ (reference sequence). In DNA form, the CDR3 reads TGTGCCAGCAGCTGGGGGCAGGCCGGGGAGCTGTTTTTT. This gives the protein CASSWGQAGELFF.

The V call is TRBV5-1, the J call TRBJ1-5; D may be TRBD1 (6 bases). V shed 1 base and J shed 7 bases, with 15 bases lying between them. Germline V gives CDR1 SGHRS, CDR2 YFSETQ. The CDR3 covers 15 residues. DNA for the CDR3: TGCGCCAGCAGCTTGAGCTCCGGGGGCGGGCAGCCCCAGCATTTT. This codes for CASSLSSGGGQPQHF. Variable domain in full (rest from reference TRBV5-1 and TRBJ1-5): KAGVTQTPRYLIKTRGQQVTLSCSPISGHRSVSWYQQTPGQGLQFLFEYFSETQRNKGNFPGRFSGRQFSNSRSEMNVSTLELGDSALYLCASSLSSGGGQPQHFGDGTRLSIL.

The rearrangement uses TRBV4-2 and TRBJ1-5, with 7 positions matching TRBD1. CDR1 and CDR2 from the germline V gene are LGHNA and YNFKEQ. CDR3 length equals 17 residues. V dropped 0 bases and J dropped 8; count of bases not matched to a gene: 13. The CDR3 region is CASSQEVRARGQEPQHF. The DNA for the CDR3 is TGTGCCAGCAGCCAAGAGGTGAGGGCAAGGGGGCAGGAGCCCCAGCATTTT.

This clonotype has only a few counts. This sequence joins TRBV4-3 and TRBJ1-5; D is unclear. Germline CDR1 LGHNA, CDR2 YSLEER. V was cut by 6 bases and J by 8 bases, with 17 bases left in between. The CDR3 is made up of 14 amino acids. The CDR3 reads CASSIARVSEPQHF. The DNA of the CDR3 is TGCGCCAGCAGTATTGCCAGAGTCTCTGAGCCCCAGCATTTT.

This clonotype occurred a few times. With a much larger clone just one base away, this may be a read error. The chain joins TRBV6-1 to TRBJ2-2, with D unresolved. CDR3 size: 11 residues. Germline loops: CDR1 MNHNS, CDR2 SASEGT. The V and J ends lost 6 bases and 3 bases respectively, with 2 bases between them. The CDR3 sequence: CASRYTGELFF. CDR3 nucleotide sequence: TGTGCCAGCAGATACACCGGGGAGCTGTTTTTT.

This clonotype was picked up a small number of times. The chain has TRBV20-1 and TRBJ1-1; 7 positions agree with TRBD1. From germline, CDR1 is DFQATT and CDR2 SNEGSKA (reference sequence). Trimming removed 5 bases from V and 1 base from J; junction bases left unmatched: 7. The length of the CDR3 is 14 residues. DNA for the CDR3: TGCAGTGCTCACGACAGGGCCTGGAACACTGAAGCTTTCTTT. This encodes CSAHDRAWNTEAFF.

This clonotype came up a few times. The chain recombines TRBV6-5 with TRBJ2-3; 10 nucleotides align to TRBD2. The CDR3 has 15 amino acids. The trim removed 5 bases at V and 1 base at J, leaving 3 bases unmatched. Germline V gives CDR1 MNHEY, CDR2 SVGAGI. CDR3 sequence reads: CASSNLAGGTDTQYF. The CDR3 bases are TGTGCCAGCAGTAACCTAGCGGGGGGCACAGATACGCAGTATTTT.

This clonotype has just a few counts. The rearrangement joins TRBV20-1 to TRBJ2-7, with D hard to call. This CDR3 spans 14 amino acids. The V and J ends lost 6 bases and 4 bases respectively, with 19 bases between them. Germline V lookup: CDR1 DFQATT, CDR2 SNEGSKA (reference sequence). The CDR3 loop is CSAPRPGILYEQYF. In DNA, the CDR3 is TGCAGTGCGCCTAGACCTGGGATTCTTTACGAGCAGTACTTC.

This clonotype appeared once. The chain links TRBV4-3 to TRBJ2-3; 11 bases fit TRBD2. The V and J ends lost 2 bases and 2 bases, in that order; junction bases with no gene match: 6. The CDR3 totals 17 residues. The germline gives CDR1 LGHNA, CDR2 YSLEER. CDR3 DNA sequence: TGCGCCAGCAGCCAATCGCTAGCGGGGGGTGACACAGATACGCAGTATTTT. It specifies CASSQSLAGGDTDTQYF.

DNA of the CDR3: TGCAGCGCCGTACTTCTGGGGGTTTGGGGTGGCTACACCTTC. Translating it yields CSAVLLGVWGGYTF. This chain joins TRBV29-1 and TRBJ1-2, with a tentative D call TRBD1 (5 bases). Germline V gene data show CDR1 as SQVTM and CDR2 as ANQGSEA. The CDR3 is 14 residues long. Trimming stripped 7 bases from V and 7 bases from J, with 22 bases between.

This clonotype has a count of ten or more. This chain joins TRBV7-6 and TRBJ2-3; D might be TRBD2 (6 bases). This CDR3 is 15 amino acids long. With 5 bases removed from V and 1 base from J, the gap between germline ends came to 13 bases. The V gene's germline CDR1 is SGHVS and CDR2 FNYEAQ. The CDR3 DNA reads TGTGCCAGCAGCCCCTCTCCGGGGGGCACAGATACGCAGTATTTT. This translates into CASSPSPGGTDTQYF.

This chain links TRBV5-1 with TRBJ2-1; 7 bases fit TRBD2. CDR1 and CDR2 (germline): SGHRS, YFSETQ. V lost 0 bases to trimming and J lost 6 bases; unmatched junction nucleotides: 9. The CDR3 covers 16 residues. The CDR3 DNA is TGCGCCAGCAGCTTGGTCCGGGGGAGGGCAGGCAATGAGCAGTTCTTC. It encodes CASSLVRGRAGNEQFF.

This clonotype was picked up a small number of times. The chain employs TRBV20-1 and TRBJ2-3; weak D call: TRBD2 (5 bases). Germline lookup yields CDR1 DFQATT and CDR2 SNEGSKA (reference sequence). V lost 4 bases, J lost 5 bases, and 16 bases lay in between. The CDR3 extends over 14 amino acids. CDR3 bases: TGCAGTGCTACCTCGACCAGCCGGGGAGATACGCAGTATTTT. Protein: CSATSTSRGDTQYF.

The CDR3 region is CSVEAGTVGELFF. CDR3 coding DNA: TGCAGCGTTGAGGCAGGGACGGTCGGGGAGCTGTTTTTT. The chain joins TRBV29-1 to TRBJ2-2; D is tentatively TRBD1 or TRBD2 (5 bases each). This CDR3 is 13 amino acids long. Trimming took off 3 bases at V and 7 bases at J, with 12 bases between the two ends. Germline CDR1 and CDR2: SQVTM and ANQGSEA.

This sequence joins TRBV27 and TRBJ2-3, with a tentative D call TRBD2 (5 bases). The germline V and J ends were trimmed by 8 bases and 8 bases, with 23 bases remaining between them. There are 15 residues in the CDR3. CDR1 and CDR2 from the germline V gene are MNHEY and SMNVEV (reference sequence). The CDR3 DNA reads TGTGCCAGCCTGCCCCACCGGGGTCTTGCTTTTACGCAGTATTTT. As protein: CASLPHRGLAFTQYF.

The sample holds a few counts of this clonotype. The rearrangement links TRBV5-1 to TRBJ2-1, with a tentative D call TRBD2 (7 bases). Per the germline V gene, CDR1 is SGHRS and CDR2 is YFSETQ. V lost 6 bases to trimming and J lost 6 bases, with 19 bases between them. The CDR3 spans 15 residues. The CDR3 protein is CASTGGVLRSNEQFF. The CDR3 DNA is TGCGCCAGCACGGGGGGCGTCCTGCGGAGCAATGAGCAGTTCTTC.

V gene TRBV20-1 combines with J gene TRBJ2-7, with 9 bases lining up with TRBD2. This CDR3 comprises 13 residues. Germline V gene lookup returns CDR1 DFQATT and CDR2 SNEGSKA (reference sequence). The V segment lost 3 bases and the J segment 2 bases; nucleotides outside the gene matches: 2. The CDR3 region is CSASVAGAYEQYV. The CDR3 nucleotides are TGCAGTGCTAGTGTAGCGGGGGCCTACGAGCAGTACGTC.